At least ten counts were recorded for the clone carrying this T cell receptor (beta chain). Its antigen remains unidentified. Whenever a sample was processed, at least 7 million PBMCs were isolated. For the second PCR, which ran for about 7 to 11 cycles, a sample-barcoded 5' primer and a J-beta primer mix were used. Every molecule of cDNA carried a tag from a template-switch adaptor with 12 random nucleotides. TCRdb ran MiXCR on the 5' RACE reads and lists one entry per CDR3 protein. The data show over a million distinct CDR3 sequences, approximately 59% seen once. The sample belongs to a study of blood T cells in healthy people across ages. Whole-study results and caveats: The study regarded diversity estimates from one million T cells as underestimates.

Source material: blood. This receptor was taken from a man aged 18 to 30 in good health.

The CDR3 sequence: CASSLSVYEQYF. DNA of the CDR3: TGTGCCAGCAGCCTTTCCGTTTACGAGCAGTACTTC. The chain combines TRBV7-9 with TRBJ2-7; D is undetermined. This CDR3 has 12 amino acids. V dropped 5 bases and J dropped 4 bases, with 9 bases sitting between them. The germline CDR1 and CDR2 sequences are SEHNR and FQNEAQ (reference sequence).